This passage covers 14 T cell receptor beta chains from one sample sequenced in a study of blood T cell repertoires in COVID-19. The table came from immunoSEQ multiplex PCR; TCRdb's copy has only in-frame clones and leaves some out. The table has about 160,000 clones, roughly 87% seen once. The specimen sequenced was peripheral blood. The receptors stem from a woman in her fifties or sixties who had recovered from COVID-19.

This chain's CDR3 is CATGGQGIEEKLFF. The CDR3, as DNA: TGTGCCACCGGGGGACAGGGGATCGAGGAAAAACTGTTTTTT. This sequence joins TRBV10-3 and TRBJ1-4; 10 nucleotides match TRBD1. CDR3 length: 14 amino acids. Unmatched junction bases numbered 10, after V lost 10 bases and J lost 8 bases. The germline CDR1 and CDR2 sequences are ENHRY and SYGVKD.

The genes are TRBV5-1 and TRBJ2-7, with TRBD1 matching over 7 bases. The CDR3 has 16 residues. The germline CDR1 and CDR2 sequences are SGHRS and YFSETQ. The junction had 9 bases not matched to a gene; V was cut back by 2 bases and J by 1 base. CDR3 residues: CASSLGGVSGSYEQYF. As DNA, the CDR3 is TGCGCCAGCAGCTTAGGGGGCGTTTCGGGGTCCTACGAGCAGTACTTC.

The rearrangement uses TRBV19 and TRBJ1-1, with TRBD1 identical over 7 bases. J gave up 1 base and V 6 bases, and 2 bases lay outside the gene matches. Germline V gives CDR1 LNHDA, CDR2 SQIVND (reference sequence). The CDR3 has 13 amino acids. CDR3 nucleotide sequence: TGTGCCAGTAGACACAGGGGGAACACTGAAGCTTTCTTT. This translates into CASRHRGNTEAFF.

This chain uses TRBV7-6 with TRBJ2-5, with D possibly TRBD2 on 5 matching bases. CDR3 length: 13 residues. V lost 1 base and J 10 bases, leaving 13 bases between the germline ends. In germline, CDR1 is SGHVS, CDR2 FNYEAQ. CDR3 region: CASSLDASSNQYF. DNA of the CDR3: TGTGCCAGCAGCTTAGACGCTAGCAGCAACCAGTACTTC.

The V gene is TRBV5-1, the J gene TRBJ2-5; a weak D match, TRBD1 (5 bases). The germline V gene has CDR1 SGHRS and CDR2 YFSETQ. The CDR3 is made up of 14 amino acids. Trimming left V 4 bases short and J 2 bases short, with 12 bases between. In DNA form, the CDR3 reads TGCGCCAGCAGCCTGGGGCTGTCACAAGAGACCCAGTACTTC. Its translation is CASSLGLSQETQYF.

V gene TRBV7-3 combines with J gene TRBJ1-6; possible D gene TRBD1, 5 bases. Germline CDR1 is SGHTA and CDR2 is FQGTGA. This CDR3 is 15 amino acids long. Trimming stripped 7 bases from V and 10 bases from J, with 20 bases between. The CDR3, as DNA: TGTGCCAGCACCCCCCAGGCCAGGGCGGACTCACCCCTCCACTTT. It translates to CASTPQARADSPLHF.

The chain uses TRBV28 and TRBJ2-3; D gene uncertain. V was trimmed by 6 bases and J by 1 base, leaving 14 bases between them. This CDR3 has 15 amino acids. Germline CDR1 and CDR2: MDHEN and SYDVKM. The CDR3, as DNA: TGTGCCAGCAGCTCAGCCGACTCCCGCACAGATACGCAGTATTTT. This encodes CASSSADSRTDTQYF. Looking up the rest from reference TRBV28 and TRBJ2-3 gives the full variable domain: DVKVTQSSRYLVKRTGEKVFLECVQDMDHENMFWYRQDPGLGLRLIYFSYDVKMKEKGDIPEGYSVSREKKERFSLILESASTNQTSMYLCASSSADSRTDTQYFGPGTRLTVL.

The chain is built from TRBV9 and TRBJ2-7, with 7 nucleotides matching TRBD1. CDR1 and CDR2 (germline): SGDLS, YYNGEE. The ends lost 2 bases at V and 5 bases at J; junction bases unmatched: 19. This CDR3 has 18 amino acids. The CDR3 is CASSVSLQGGVGSDEQYF. The DNA for the CDR3 is TGTGCCAGCAGCGTTTCACTTCAAGGGGGCGTGGGGTCCGACGAGCAGTACTTC.

The V gene is TRBV10-2, the J gene TRBJ2-7; 9 bases align to TRBD2. This CDR3 region has 17 residues. With 2 bases clipped from V and 2 bases from J, the junction kept 10 bases outside the gene matches. Germline assignment: CDR1 WSHSY and CDR2 SAAADI. CDR3 in amino acids: CASSEKRGASMPYEQYF. DNA for the CDR3: TGCGCCAGCAGTGAGAAGCGGGGGGCCTCTATGCCCTACGAGCAGTACTTC.

The chain links TRBV18 to TRBJ1-1; D is unresolved. Germline values: CDR1 KGHSH, CDR2 LQKENI. V lost 3 bases and J 0 bases, leaving 11 bases between the germline ends. The CDR3 contains 15 residues. In DNA, the CDR3 is TGTGCCAGCTCACCTGGACTAGAAATGAACACTGAAGCTTTCTTT. Its protein product is CASSPGLEMNTEAFF.

V is TRBV5-1 and J is TRBJ1-6; D is uncertain. Trimming cost V 4 bases and J 10 bases, with 15 bases left between them. CDR1 is SGHRS and CDR2 is YFSETQ in the germline V gene. The CDR3 has 14 residues. The CDR3 nucleotides read TGCGCCAGCAGCCCCGGGGAGGGTGGCTCACCCCTCCACTTT. Its protein product is CASSPGEGGSPLHF.

V gene TRBV24-1 combines with J gene TRBJ1-1; 7 nucleotides agree with TRBD1. With V trimmed by 4 bases and J by 3 bases, 4 bases remained unmatched. The CDR3 sequence is 14 residues long. Germline V gene data show CDR1 as KGHDR and CDR2 as SFDVKD. The CDR3 DNA sequence: TGTGCCACCAGTGAAGGGGACAGCTACACTGAAGCTTTCTTT. It encodes CATSEGDSYTEAFF.

The chain employs TRBV20-1 and TRBJ2-5; possible D gene TRBD1, 6 bases. The CDR3 extends over 13 amino acids. Germline loops: CDR1 DFQATT, CDR2 SNEGSKA (reference sequence). V lost 3 bases to trimming and J lost 2 bases, with 10 bases between them. The CDR3 region is CSASSGAQETQYF. CDR3 coding DNA: TGCAGTGCTAGTTCAGGGGCTCAAGAGACCCAGTACTTC.

The chain recombines TRBV29-1 with TRBJ1-2; D gene unclear. V lost 4 bases and J 3 bases, leaving 6 bases between the germline ends. This CDR3 is built from 11 residues. The germline CDR1 and CDR2 sequences are SQVTM and ANQGSEA. The CDR3 DNA is TGCAGCGTTGCACGGGACTATGGCTACACCTTC. Translating gives CSVARDYGYTF.